Here is one T cell receptor (beta chain) with its context. Its antigen is not known. The data stem from a study of Ad26.COV2.S vaccination and SARS-CoV-2 variants. Study at large: Enrolled in COV1001, the donor was in the Ad26.COV2.S trial arm, which received the vaccine.

This CDR3 region has 15 residues. V dropped 4 bases and J dropped 0 bases, with 10 bases sitting between them. Some clones are missing from TCRdb's copy, which holds only in-frame ones; the method was immunoSEQ multiplex PCR. The sample contains around 300,000 clones, around 89% of which appear only once. The study's findings and limits: Similar non-spike TCR breadth was observed in recipients of vaccine and of placebo. Analyses that measured TCR breadth and depth may have underestimated total T cell responses.

Treatment in this sample: roughly 20 received Ad26.COV2.S at low or high dose, single or two shots; roughly five received placebo; per-sample allocation not given. Sampling was done on day 63 after the first vaccine or placebo injection. An Ad26 vector carrying the Wuhan-strain SARS-CoV-2 spike served as the vaccine. This receptor was taken from a person aged 18-65 years who received the Ad26.COV2.S COVID-19 vaccine or a placebo. The gene calls are TRBV23-1 and TRBJ1-3; no clear D gene. TRBV23-1 is an open reading frame whose function is uncertain. The sample in question was peripheral blood, obtained in a trial of Ad26.COV2.S vaccine versus placebo. CDR3 in amino acids: CASSPIGRSGNTIYF. CDR3 coding DNA: TGCGCCAGCAGTCCAATCGGACGCTCTGGAAACACCATATATTTT.